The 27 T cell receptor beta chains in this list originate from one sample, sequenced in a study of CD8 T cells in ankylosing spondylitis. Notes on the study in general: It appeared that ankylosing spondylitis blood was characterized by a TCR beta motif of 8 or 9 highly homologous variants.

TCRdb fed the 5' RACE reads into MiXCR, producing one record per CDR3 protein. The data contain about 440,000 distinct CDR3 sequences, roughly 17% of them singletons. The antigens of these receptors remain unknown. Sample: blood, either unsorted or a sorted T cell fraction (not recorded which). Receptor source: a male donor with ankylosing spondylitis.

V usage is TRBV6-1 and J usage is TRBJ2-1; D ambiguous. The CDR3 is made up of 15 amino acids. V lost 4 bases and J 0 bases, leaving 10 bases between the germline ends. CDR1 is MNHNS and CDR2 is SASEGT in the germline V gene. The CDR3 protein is CASSALESSYNEQFF. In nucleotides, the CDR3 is TGTGCCAGCAGTGCTCTCGAAAGCTCCTACAATGAGCAGTTCTTC.

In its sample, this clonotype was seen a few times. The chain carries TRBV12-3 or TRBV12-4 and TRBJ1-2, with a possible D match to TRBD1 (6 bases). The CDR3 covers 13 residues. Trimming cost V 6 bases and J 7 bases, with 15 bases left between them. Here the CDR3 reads CASRGPEGGGYTF. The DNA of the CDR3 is TGTGCCAGCAGGGGCCCCGAGGGGGGTGGCTACACCTTC.

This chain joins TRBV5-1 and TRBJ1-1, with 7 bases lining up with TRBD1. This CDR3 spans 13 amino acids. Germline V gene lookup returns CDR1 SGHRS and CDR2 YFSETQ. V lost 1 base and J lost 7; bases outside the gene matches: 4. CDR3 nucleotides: TGCGCCAGCAGCTTGTTCCAGGGGGTTGAAGCTTTCTTT. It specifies CASSLFQGVEAFF.

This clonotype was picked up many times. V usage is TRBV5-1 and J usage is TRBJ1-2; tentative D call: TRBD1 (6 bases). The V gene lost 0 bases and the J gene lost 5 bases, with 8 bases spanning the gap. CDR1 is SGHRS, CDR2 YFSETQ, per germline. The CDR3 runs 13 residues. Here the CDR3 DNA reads TGCGCCAGCAGCTTGGACAGGGCATATGGCTACACCTTC. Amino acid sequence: CASSLDRAYGYTF. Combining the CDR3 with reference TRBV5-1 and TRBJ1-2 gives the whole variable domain KAGVTQTPRYLIKTRGQQVTLSCSPISGHRSVSWYQQTPGQGLQFLFEYFSETQRNKGNFPGRFSGRQFSNSRSEMNVSTLELGDSALYLCASSLDRAYGYTFGSGTRLTVV.

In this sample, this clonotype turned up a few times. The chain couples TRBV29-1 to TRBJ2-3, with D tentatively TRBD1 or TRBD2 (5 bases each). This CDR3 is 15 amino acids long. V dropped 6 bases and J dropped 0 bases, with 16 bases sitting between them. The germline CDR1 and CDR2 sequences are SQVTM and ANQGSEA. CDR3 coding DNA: TGCAGCGTAACGGCCGGGACGACAAGCACAGATACGCAGTATTTT. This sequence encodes CSVTAGTTSTDTQYF.

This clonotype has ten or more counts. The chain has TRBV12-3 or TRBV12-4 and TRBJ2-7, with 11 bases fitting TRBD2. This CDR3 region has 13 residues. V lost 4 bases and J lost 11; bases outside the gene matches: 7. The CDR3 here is CASSSLLAGVEYF. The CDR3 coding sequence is TGTGCCAGCAGTTCCTTACTAGCGGGAGTGGAGTACTTC.

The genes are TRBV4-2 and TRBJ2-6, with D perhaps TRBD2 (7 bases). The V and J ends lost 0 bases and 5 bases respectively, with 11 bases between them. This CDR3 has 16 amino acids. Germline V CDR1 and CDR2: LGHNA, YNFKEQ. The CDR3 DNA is TGTGCCAGCAGCCAAGAGGGGGGGGCTCGGGCCAACGTCCTGACTTTC. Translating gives CASSQEGGARANVLTF.

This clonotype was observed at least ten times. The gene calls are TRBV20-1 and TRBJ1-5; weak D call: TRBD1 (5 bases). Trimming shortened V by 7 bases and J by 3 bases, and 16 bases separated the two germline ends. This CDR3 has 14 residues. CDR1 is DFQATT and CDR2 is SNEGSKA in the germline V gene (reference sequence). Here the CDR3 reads CSVESSGTNQPQHF. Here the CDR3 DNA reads TGCAGTGTGGAAAGTTCAGGGACCAATCAGCCCCAGCATTTT.

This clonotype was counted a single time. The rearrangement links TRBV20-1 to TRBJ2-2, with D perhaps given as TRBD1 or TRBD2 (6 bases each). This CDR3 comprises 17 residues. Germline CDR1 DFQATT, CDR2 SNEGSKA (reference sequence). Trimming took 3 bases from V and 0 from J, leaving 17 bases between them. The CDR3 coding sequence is TGCAGTGCTAGGGCCTGGGGGGCGGTAACGAACACCGGGGAGCTGTTTTTT. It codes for CSARAWGAVTNTGELFF.

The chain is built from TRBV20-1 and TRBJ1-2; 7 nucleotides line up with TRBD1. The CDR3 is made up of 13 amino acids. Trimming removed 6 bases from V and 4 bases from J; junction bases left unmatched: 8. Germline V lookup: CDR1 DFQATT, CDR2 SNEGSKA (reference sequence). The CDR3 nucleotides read TGCAGTGCAATCTTACAGGGGTCCTATGGCTACACCTTC. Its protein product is CSAILQGSYGYTF.

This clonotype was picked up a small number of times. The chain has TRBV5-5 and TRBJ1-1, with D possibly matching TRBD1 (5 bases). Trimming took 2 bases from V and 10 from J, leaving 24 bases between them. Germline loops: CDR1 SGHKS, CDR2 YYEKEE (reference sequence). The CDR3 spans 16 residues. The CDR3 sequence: CASSLFFDGGRGGAFF. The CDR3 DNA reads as TGTGCCAGCAGCTTATTTTTCGATGGGGGACGCGGCGGAGCTTTCTTT.

CDR3 region: CASSRDPTGEAEAFF. The CDR3 coding sequence is TGCGCCAGCAGCCGGGACCCGACAGGGGAGGCTGAAGCTTTCTTT. The rearrangement uses TRBV5-1 and TRBJ1-1; 8 bases are a match to TRBD1. The CDR3 length is 15 residues. Germline CDR1 SGHRS, CDR2 YFSETQ. V dropped 4 bases and J dropped 6; count of bases not matched to a gene: 11.

The CDR3 DNA follows: TGCGCCAGCAGGAGGGGTAGTGGTAATGAAAAACTGTTTTTT. Translation gives CASRRGSGNEKLFF. The chain combines TRBV5-1 with TRBJ1-4; maybe TRBD1 (5 bases). V was cut by 5 bases and J by 4 bases, with 12 bases left in between. The CDR3 covers 14 residues. CDR1 is SGHRS and CDR2 is YFSETQ in the germline V gene.

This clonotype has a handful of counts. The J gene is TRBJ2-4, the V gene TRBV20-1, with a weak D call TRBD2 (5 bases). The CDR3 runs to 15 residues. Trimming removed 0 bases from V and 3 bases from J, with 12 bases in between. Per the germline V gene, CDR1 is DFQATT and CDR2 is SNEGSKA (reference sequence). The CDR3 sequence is CSARDGVGSKNIQYF. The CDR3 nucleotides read TGCAGTGCTAGAGACGGGGTCGGCAGCAAAAACATTCAGTACTTC.

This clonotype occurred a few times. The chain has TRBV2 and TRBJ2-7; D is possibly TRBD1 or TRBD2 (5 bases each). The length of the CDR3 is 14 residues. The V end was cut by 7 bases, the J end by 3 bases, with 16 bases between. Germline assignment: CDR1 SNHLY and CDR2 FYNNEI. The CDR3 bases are TGTGCCAGCATTCGGTATTTTGGGGGCTACGAGCAGTACTTC. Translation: CASIRYFGGYEQYF.

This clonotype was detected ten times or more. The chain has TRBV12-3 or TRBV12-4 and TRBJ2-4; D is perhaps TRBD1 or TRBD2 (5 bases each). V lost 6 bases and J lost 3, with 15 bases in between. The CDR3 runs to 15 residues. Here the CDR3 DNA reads TGTGCCAGCAGACCGGGGCCGTTTGGCAAAAACATTCAGTACTTC. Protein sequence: CASRPGPFGKNIQYF.

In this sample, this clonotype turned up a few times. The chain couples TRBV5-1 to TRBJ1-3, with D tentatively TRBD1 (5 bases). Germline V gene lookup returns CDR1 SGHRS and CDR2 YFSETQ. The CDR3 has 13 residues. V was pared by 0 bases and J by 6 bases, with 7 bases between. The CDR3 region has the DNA TGCGCCAGCAGCTTGGGGGGGGAAAACACCATATATTTT. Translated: CASSLGGENTIYF.

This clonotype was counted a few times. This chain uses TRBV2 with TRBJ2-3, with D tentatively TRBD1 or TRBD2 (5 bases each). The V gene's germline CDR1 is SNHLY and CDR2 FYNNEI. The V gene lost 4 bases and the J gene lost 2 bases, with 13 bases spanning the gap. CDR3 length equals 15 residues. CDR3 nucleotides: TGTGCCAGCAGTGGTGATATAGGGACCACAGATACGCAGTATTTT. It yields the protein CASSGDIGTTDTQYF.

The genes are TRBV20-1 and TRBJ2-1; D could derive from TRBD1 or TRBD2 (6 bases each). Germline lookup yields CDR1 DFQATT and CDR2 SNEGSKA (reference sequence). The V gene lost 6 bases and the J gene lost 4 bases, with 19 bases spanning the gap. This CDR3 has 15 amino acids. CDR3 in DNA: TGCAGTGCCGATCCTCGGGGGCGCGGATACAATGAGCAGTTCTTC. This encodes CSADPRGRGYNEQFF.

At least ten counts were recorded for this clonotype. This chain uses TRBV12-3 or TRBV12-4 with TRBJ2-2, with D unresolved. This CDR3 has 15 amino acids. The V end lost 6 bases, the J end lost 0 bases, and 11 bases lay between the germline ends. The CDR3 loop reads CASRLASANTGELFF. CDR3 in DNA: TGTGCCAGCAGGTTGGCGTCCGCGAACACCGGGGAGCTGTTTTTT.

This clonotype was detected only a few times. Written as DNA, the CDR3 is TGTGCCAGCAGTTCCTCCGGACTAGCGGGGGGCGAGCAGTACTTC. Translating it yields CASSSSGLAGGEQYF. The chain couples TRBV12-3 or TRBV12-4 to TRBJ2-7, with 14 bases aligning to TRBD2. This CDR3 spans 15 amino acids. With 4 bases clipped from V and 6 bases from J, the junction kept 5 bases outside the gene matches.

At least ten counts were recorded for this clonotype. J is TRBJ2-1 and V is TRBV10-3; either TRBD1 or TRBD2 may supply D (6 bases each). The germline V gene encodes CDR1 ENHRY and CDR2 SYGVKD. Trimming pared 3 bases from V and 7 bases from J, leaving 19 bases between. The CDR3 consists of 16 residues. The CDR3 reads CAISERSNREANEQFF. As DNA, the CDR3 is TGTGCCATCAGTGAAAGGAGTAACAGGGAGGCGAATGAGCAGTTCTTC.

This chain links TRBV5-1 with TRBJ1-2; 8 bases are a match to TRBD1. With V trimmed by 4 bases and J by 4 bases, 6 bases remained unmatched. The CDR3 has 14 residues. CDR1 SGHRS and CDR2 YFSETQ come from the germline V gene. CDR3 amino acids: CASSVTGAGYGYTF. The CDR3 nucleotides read TGCGCCAGCAGCGTGACAGGGGCTGGCTATGGCTACACCTTC.

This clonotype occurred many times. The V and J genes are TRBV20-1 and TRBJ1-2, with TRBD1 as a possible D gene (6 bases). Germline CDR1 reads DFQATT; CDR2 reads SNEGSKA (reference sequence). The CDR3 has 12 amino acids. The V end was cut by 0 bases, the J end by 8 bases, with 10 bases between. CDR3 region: CSAREGGVGYTF. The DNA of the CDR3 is TGCAGTGCTAGAGAAGGGGGTGTAGGCTACACCTTC.

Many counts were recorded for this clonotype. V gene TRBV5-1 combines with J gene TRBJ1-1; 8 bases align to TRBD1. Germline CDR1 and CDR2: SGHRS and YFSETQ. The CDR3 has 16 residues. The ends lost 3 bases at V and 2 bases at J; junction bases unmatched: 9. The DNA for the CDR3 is TGCGCCAGCAGCTCTAACACAGGGGGTTCTAACACTGAAGCTTTCTTT. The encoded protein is CASSSNTGGSNTEAFF.

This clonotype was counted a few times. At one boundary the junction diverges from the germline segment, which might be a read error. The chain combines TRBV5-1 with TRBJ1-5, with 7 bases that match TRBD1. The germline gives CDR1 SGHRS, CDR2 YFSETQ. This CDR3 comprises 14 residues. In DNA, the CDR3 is TGTGCCAGTTCACCCGGGACAGATAATCAGCCCCAGCATTTT. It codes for CASSPGTDNQPQHF.

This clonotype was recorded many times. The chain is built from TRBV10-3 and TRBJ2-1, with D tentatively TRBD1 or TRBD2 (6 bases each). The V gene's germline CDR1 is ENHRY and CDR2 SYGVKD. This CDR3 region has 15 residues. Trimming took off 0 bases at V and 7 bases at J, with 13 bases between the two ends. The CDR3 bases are TGTGCCATCAGTGAGTCCGGGGGCGCGGGAAATGAGCAGTTCTTC. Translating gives CAISESGGAGNEQFF.